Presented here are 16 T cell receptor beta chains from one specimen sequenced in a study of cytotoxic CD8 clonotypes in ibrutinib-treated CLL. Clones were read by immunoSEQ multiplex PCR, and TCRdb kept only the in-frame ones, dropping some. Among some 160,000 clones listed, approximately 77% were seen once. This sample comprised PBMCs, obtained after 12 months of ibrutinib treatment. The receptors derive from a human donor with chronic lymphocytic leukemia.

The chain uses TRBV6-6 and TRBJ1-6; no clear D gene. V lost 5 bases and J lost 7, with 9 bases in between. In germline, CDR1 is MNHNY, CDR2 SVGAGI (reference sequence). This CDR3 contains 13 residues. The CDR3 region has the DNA TGTGCCAGCAGTAGTTCATGGAATTCACCCCTCCACTTT. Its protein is CASSSSWNSPLHF.

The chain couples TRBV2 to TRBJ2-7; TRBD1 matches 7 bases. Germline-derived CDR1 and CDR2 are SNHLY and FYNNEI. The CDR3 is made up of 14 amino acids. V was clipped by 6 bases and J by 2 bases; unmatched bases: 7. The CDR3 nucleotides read TGTGCCAGCAGCATGACAGGGCCTACCTACGAGCAGTACTTC. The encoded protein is CASSMTGPTYEQYF.

The CDR3 nucleotides read TGTGCCACCAGCAGAGATCATCTCACCGTACCCGGGGAGCTGTTTTTT. Translated: CATSRDHLTVPGELFF. The chain has TRBV15 and TRBJ2-2; no definite D call. There are 16 residues in the CDR3. The V and J ends lost 0 bases and 6 bases respectively, with 14 bases between them. CDR1 LNHNV and CDR2 YYDKDF come from the germline V gene (reference sequence).

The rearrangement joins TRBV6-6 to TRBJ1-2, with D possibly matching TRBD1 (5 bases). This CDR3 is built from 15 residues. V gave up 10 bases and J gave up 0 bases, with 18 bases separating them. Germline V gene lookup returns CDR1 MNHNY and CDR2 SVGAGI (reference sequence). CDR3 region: CATRPWGGPNYGYTF. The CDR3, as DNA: TGTGCCACCCGGCCATGGGGCGGCCCTAACTATGGCTACACCTTC.

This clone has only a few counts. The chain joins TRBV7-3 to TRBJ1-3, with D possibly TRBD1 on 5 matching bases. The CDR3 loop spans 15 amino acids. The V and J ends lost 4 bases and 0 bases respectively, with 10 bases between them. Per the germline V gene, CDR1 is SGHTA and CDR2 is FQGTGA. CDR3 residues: CASSSSGGSGNTIYF. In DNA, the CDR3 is TGTGCCAGCAGCTCCTCGGGGGGCTCTGGAAACACCATATATTTT.

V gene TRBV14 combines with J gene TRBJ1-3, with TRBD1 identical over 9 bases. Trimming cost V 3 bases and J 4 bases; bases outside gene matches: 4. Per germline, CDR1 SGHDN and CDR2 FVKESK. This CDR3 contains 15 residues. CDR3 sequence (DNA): TGTGCCAGCAGCCATCGGACAGGGGCGGGAAACACCATATATTTT. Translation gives CASSHRTGAGNTIYF.

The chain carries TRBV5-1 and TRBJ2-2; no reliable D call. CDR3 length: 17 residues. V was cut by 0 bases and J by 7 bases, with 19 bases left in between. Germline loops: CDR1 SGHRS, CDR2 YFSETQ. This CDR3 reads CASSLAEGGLNLGELFF. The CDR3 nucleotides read TGCGCCAGCAGCTTGGCCGAAGGTGGTTTGAACCTCGGGGAGCTGTTTTTT.

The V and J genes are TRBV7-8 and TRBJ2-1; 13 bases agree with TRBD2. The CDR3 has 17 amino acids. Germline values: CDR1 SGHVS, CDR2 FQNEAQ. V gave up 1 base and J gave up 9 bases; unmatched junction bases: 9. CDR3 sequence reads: CASSLDTSGRGVGEQFF. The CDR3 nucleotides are TGTGCCAGCAGCTTAGATACTAGCGGGAGGGGGGTCGGTGAGCAGTTCTTC.

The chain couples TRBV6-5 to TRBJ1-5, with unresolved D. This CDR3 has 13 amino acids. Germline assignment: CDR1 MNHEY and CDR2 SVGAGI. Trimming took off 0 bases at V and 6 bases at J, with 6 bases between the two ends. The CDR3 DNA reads TGTGCCAGCAGTTACTCTACGGGTCAGCCCCAGCATTTT. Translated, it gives CASSYSTGQPQHF.

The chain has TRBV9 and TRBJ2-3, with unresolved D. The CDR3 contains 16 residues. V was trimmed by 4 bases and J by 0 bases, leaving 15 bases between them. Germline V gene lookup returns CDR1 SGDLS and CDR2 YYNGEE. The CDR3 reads CASSPQDPLSTDTQYF. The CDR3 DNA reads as TGTGCCAGCAGCCCCCAGGATCCCCTTAGCACAGATACGCAGTATTTT.

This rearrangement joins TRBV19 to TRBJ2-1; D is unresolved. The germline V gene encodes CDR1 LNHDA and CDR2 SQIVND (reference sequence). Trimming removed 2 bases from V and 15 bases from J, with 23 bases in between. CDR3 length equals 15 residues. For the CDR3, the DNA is TGTGCCAGTAGTATATCTATCGAGTTTGGGGTATGGGTGTTCTTC. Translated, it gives CASSISIEFGVWVFF.

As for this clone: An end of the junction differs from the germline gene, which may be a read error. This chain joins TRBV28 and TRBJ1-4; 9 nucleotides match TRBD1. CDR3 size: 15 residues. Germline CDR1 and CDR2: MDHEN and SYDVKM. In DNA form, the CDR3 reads TGTGCCAGCAGGACAGGGGGTGTAACTAATGAAAAACTGCTTTTT. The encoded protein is CASRTGGVTNEKLLF.

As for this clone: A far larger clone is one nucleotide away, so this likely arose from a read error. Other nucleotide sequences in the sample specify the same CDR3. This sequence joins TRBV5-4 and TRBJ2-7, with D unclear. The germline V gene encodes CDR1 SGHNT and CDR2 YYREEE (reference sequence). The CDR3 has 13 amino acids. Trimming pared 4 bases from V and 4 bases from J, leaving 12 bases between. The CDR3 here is CASSQDPHYEQYF. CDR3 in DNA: TGTGCCAGCAGCCAAGATCCCCATTACGAGCAGTACTTC. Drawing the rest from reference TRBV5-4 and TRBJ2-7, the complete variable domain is ETGVTQSPTHLIKTRGQQVTLRCSSQSGHNTVSWYQQALGQGPQFIFQYYREEENGRGNFPPRFSGLQFPNYSSELNVNALELDDSALYLCASSQDPHYEQYFGPGTRLTVT.

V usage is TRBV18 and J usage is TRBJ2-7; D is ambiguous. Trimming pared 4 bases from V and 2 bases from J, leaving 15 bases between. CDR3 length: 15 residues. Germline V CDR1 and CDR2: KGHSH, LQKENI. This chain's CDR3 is CASSLPRARTYEQYF. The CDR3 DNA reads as TGTGCCAGCTCACTACCTCGCGCCAGAACCTACGAGCAGTACTTC.

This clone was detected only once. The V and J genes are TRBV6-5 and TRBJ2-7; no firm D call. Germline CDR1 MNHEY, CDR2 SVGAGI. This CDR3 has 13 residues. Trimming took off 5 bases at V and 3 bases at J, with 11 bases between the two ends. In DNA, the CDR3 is TGTGCCAGCAGTCGTCAGACTTTCTACGAGCAGTACTTC. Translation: CASSRQTFYEQYF.

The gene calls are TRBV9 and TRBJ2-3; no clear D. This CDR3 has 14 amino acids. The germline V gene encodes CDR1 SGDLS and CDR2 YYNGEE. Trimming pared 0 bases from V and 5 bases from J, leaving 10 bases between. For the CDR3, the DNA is TGTGCCAGCAGCGTAGCTAGTTTAAGAGATACGCAGTATTTT. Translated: CASSVASLRDTQYF.